This T cell receptor beta chain was captured by sequencing in a study of technical replicates of blood from several donors. V trimming: 3 bases; J trimming: 4 bases; junction bases outside the gene matches: 1. The germline gives CDR1 SGHNT, CDR2 YYREEE (reference sequence). This CDR3 spans 13 amino acids. Here immunoSEQ multiplex PCR was the method, and the copy in TCRdb shows in-frame clones only, minus some. Among tens of thousands of clones, almost 95% were seen once, and the ten largest hold about 4.5%. The origin of this receptor is a human donor in good health. Some clones in this sample may be carry-over from other donors' samples. The V call is TRBV5-4, the J call TRBJ1-5, with TRBD1 matching over 7 bases. Sequencing used PBMCs. The CDR3 sequence is CASSSDRNQPQHF. The CDR3 DNA is TGTGCCAGCAGCTCGGACAGGAATCAGCCCCAGCATTTT.